The clone carrying this T cell receptor beta chain was seen once. Its matching antigen is unknown. The authors amplified TCR beta CDR3 regions, and they did so from RNA transcripts for repertoire sequencing. The authors performed first-round RT-PCR with HTBI primers and then a second-round multiplex PCR. In TCRdb, the multiplex PCR reads were re-called with MiXCR into one record per CDR3 protein. The data show 900,000 to 1,200,000 distinct CDR3 sequences, with less than 45% seen just once and around 10% held by the top ten. The data derive from a study of Graves' ophthalmopathy and Graves' hyperthyroidism. Findings and caveats of the study: With about 86% sensitivity and 81.08% specificity, a 13-signature model separated ophthalmopathy from stable hyperthyroidism.

Germline trimming cut 5 bases from V and 1 base from J; bases unmatched to any gene: 6. In germline, CDR1 is SGHVS, CDR2 FQNEAQ. The CDR3 runs 16 residues. The source of this sequence is an adult man with Graves' hyperthyroidism. The chain uses TRBV7-8 and TRBJ1-1; 11 bases agree with TRBD1. Input material: peripheral blood or thyroid tissue (not recorded which). The CDR3 DNA follows: TGTGCCAGCAGCGTGCCCGGACAGGGGGCGAACACTGAAGCTTTCTTT. Its translation is CASSVPGQGANTEAFF.